The clone carrying this T cell receptor (beta chain) was counted a single time. This CDR3 is also generated by other DNA sequences in the sample. This specimen belongs to a study of blood T cell repertoires in COVID-19. As for the study in general: Sites across the United States, Italy and Spain contributed samples from acute and convalescent COVID-19. In each case, the material was cDNA or gDNA derived from T cells, B-cell-depleted T cells, or PBMCs.

The authors' processing: Amplified reference gene primers provided the basis for estimating nucleated cell counts. TCRdb's table, derived via immunoSEQ multiplex PCR, lists solely in-frame clones and lacks some. V and J calls and clone size are those listed in that table; D and trimming were worked out from the DNA. The data hold roughly 16,000 clones, with roughly four fifths observed a single time. Unmatched junction bases numbered 9, after V lost 5 bases and J lost 2 bases. The germline CDR1 and CDR2 sequences are SNHLY and FYNNEI. The CDR3 length is 15 residues. This chain joins TRBV2 and TRBJ2-7; 7 nucleotides match TRBD2. The TCR originated in a man aged 80 or over with active COVID-19. The sequencing input was peripheral blood. CDR3 nucleotide sequence: TGTGCCAGCAGTCCCAACGCCCTAGCGGCCTACGAGCAGTACTTC. Translation: CASSPNALAAYEQYF.